The next 28 T cell receptor beta chains were all read from a single sample in a study of response to subunit inactivated influenza vaccine. TCRdb itself ran the RT-PCR reads through MiXCR, one entry per CDR3 protein. The sample includes under 550,000 distinct CDR3 sequences, about 7.2% of them seen just once. The sample here was PBMCs from blood, taken approximately 25 months after vaccination. The receptors were sampled from a man in his fifties or sixties who received an inactivated influenza vaccine.

This rearrangement joins TRBV3-1 to TRBJ1-1, with 9 bases matching TRBD1. The CDR3 covers 15 residues. V was clipped by 3 bases and J by 4 bases; unmatched bases: 6. Germline CDR1 is LGHDT and CDR2 is YNNKEL (reference sequence). Here the CDR3 reads CASSQGQGLGTEAFF. The CDR3 DNA is TGTGCCAGCAGCCAGGGACAGGGATTGGGCACTGAAGCTTTCTTT. Full variable domain (remainder filled in from reference TRBV3-1 and TRBJ1-1): DTAVSQTPKYLVTQMGNDKSIKCEQNLGHDTMYWYKQDSKKFLKIMFSYNNKELIINETVPNRFSPKSPDKAHLNLHINSLELGDSAVYFCASSQGQGLGTEAFFGQGTRLTVV.

This clonotype was recorded a few times. The gene calls are TRBV21-1 and TRBJ2-7; TRBD2, the table's D call, lacks a check against the DNA. TRBV21-1 is termed a pseudogene. The CDR3 length is 16 residues. The CDR3 nucleotides are TGTGCCAGCAGCACCCGACTAGCGGGGGGGCTCTACGAGCAGTACTTC. Protein product: CASSTRLAGGLYEQYF.

This clonotype was detected many times. The J gene is TRBJ2-7, the V gene TRBV19, with D tentatively TRBD1 (5 bases). V lost 6 bases and J 1 base, leaving 19 bases between the germline ends. The CDR3 runs to 16 residues. The germline gives CDR1 LNHDA, CDR2 SQIVND (reference sequence). The CDR3 region is CASSTDEQDPSYEQYF. The DNA of the CDR3 is TGTGCCAGTAGCACCGATGAACAGGACCCGTCCTACGAGCAGTACTTC. Full variable domain (rest looked up from reference TRBV19 and TRBJ2-7): DGGITQSPKYLFRKEGQNVTLSCEQNLNHDAMYWYRQDPGQGLRLIYYSQIVNDFQKGDIAEGYSVSREKKESFPLTVTSAQKNPTAFYLCASSTDEQDPSYEQYFGPGTRLTVT.

This chain joins TRBV6-5 and TRBJ1-3; D is unresolved. V lost 3 bases, J lost 4 bases, and 13 bases lay in between. There are 15 residues in the CDR3. The germline V gene encodes CDR1 MNHEY and CDR2 SVGAGI. CDR3 coding DNA: TGTGCCAGCAGTTATTCGTGGGTCTTCGGAAACACCATATATTTT. It translates to CASSYSWVFGNTIYF.

This clonotype showed up just a few times. The chain links TRBV4-2 to TRBJ2-7; 7 nucleotides align to TRBD2. With 6 bases clipped from V and 0 bases from J, the junction kept 11 bases outside the gene matches. CDR1 and CDR2 from the germline V gene are LGHNA and YNFKEQ. This CDR3 spans 16 amino acids. CDR3 residues: CASSSPGTINSYEQYF. Here the CDR3 DNA reads TGTGCCAGCAGTAGCCCCGGGACTATTAACTCCTACGAGCAGTACTTC.

The chain is built from TRBV6-1 and TRBJ1-2; 9 bases fit TRBD1. This CDR3 is built from 15 residues. J was trimmed by 5 bases and V by 5 bases; bases with no gene match: 9. CDR1 is MNHNS, CDR2 SASEGT, per germline. The CDR3 reads CASSTPGQGEYGYTF. CDR3 nucleotide sequence: TGTGCCAGCAGTACCCCGGGACAGGGAGAATATGGCTACACCTTC.

The gene calls are TRBV20-1 and TRBJ2-1; 8 nucleotides line up with TRBD2. The ends lost 0 bases at V and 0 bases at J; junction bases unmatched: 7. CDR1 and CDR2 from the germline V gene are DFQATT and SNEGSKA (reference sequence). This CDR3 region has 17 residues. CDR3 sequence (DNA): TGCAGTGCTAGAGATATATCAAGCGGGAGCTCCTACAATGAGCAGTTCTTC. Translation gives CSARDISSGSSYNEQFF.

The table lists this clonotype with a few counts. This sequence joins TRBV12-3 or TRBV12-4 and TRBJ2-5; perhaps TRBD2 as D (7 bases). The CDR3 has 15 residues. The germline V and J ends were trimmed by 6 bases and 1 base, with 15 bases remaining between them. The CDR3 DNA is TGTGCCAGCAGGCTGGGGGGGGGCCCCCAAGAGACCCAGTACTTC. It codes for CASRLGGGPQETQYF.

This clonotype was counted many times. V usage is TRBV6-5 and J usage is TRBJ1-1, with TRBD1 matching over 7 bases. In germline, CDR1 is MNHEY, CDR2 SVGAGI. CDR3 size: 16 residues. V lost 4 bases to trimming and J lost 2 bases; unmatched junction nucleotides: 10. The CDR3 region is CASSSGQIPANTEAFF. The CDR3 nucleotides are TGTGCCAGCAGTTCGGGACAGATCCCGGCTAACACTGAAGCTTTCTTT.

This clonotype turned up a few times. This chain uses TRBV7-6 with TRBJ2-7; 9 nucleotides agree with TRBD1. V was pared by 3 bases and J by 2 bases, with 5 bases of the junction left unmatched. The CDR3 totals 15 residues. Germline V gene lookup returns CDR1 SGHVS and CDR2 FNYEAQ. CDR3 protein: CASSLDRGSTYEQYF. The CDR3 DNA follows: TGTGCCAGCAGCTTGGACAGGGGTAGCACCTACGAGCAGTACTTC.

The chain recombines TRBV12-3 or TRBV12-4 with TRBJ2-5; D is possibly TRBD2 (7 bases). The CDR3 contains 14 residues. V lost 8 bases to trimming and J lost 2 bases, with 15 bases between them. The CDR3 here is CASSRGLLQETQYF. As DNA, the CDR3 is TGTGCCAGCTCGCGGGGGCTCCTTCAAGAGACCCAGTACTTC.

This clonotype has a count of ten or more. This rearrangement joins TRBV6-2 or TRBV6-3 to TRBJ2-2; 9 nucleotides line up with TRBD2. CDR1 and CDR2 (germline): MNHEY, SVGEGT. CDR3 length: 14 amino acids. V shed 7 bases and J 4 bases; nucleotides not matched to a gene: 4. The CDR3 nucleotides are TGTGCCAGCAACAGCGGGAGGTCCACCGGGGAGCTGTTTTTT. Protein sequence: CASNSGRSTGELFF.

Turning to this clonotype: The junction departs from the called germline gene at one end, perhaps through a read error. The V and J genes are TRBV4-2 and TRBJ1-2; unclear D gene. The CDR3 runs 16 residues. CDR1 is LGHNA, CDR2 YNFKEQ, per germline. The CDR3 sequence: CSSSPGSADGAYGYTF. In nucleotides, the CDR3 is TGTTCCAGCAGCCCCGGCTCGGCGGACGGCGCCTATGGCTACACCTTC.

The chain joins TRBV27 to TRBJ2-7, with 7 bases identical to TRBD2. Germline V gene sequence: CDR1 MNHEY, CDR2 SMNVEV (reference sequence). The trim removed 8 bases at V and 2 bases at J, leaving 12 bases unmatched. The CDR3 totals 15 residues. The CDR3 spells CASWLEGRDTYEQYF. As DNA, the CDR3 is TGTGCCAGCTGGTTGGAGGGGAGGGATACCTACGAGCAGTACTTC.

The chain carries TRBV7-2 and TRBJ2-5; 9 nucleotides match TRBD2. The CDR3 totals 14 residues. Germline CDR1 SGHTA, CDR2 FQGNSA. J was trimmed by 8 bases and V by 2 bases; bases with no gene match: 6. CDR3 sequence (DNA): TGTGCCAGCAGCTTAAATAGCGGGGGTGATACCCAGTACTTC. This codes for CASSLNSGGDTQYF. The full variable domain, in which reference TRBV7-2 and TRBJ2-5 provide the parts outside the CDR3, is GAGVSQSPSNKVTEKGKDVELRCDPISGHTALYWYRQSLGQGLEFLIYFQGNSAPDKSGLPSDRFSAERTGGSVSTLTIQRTQQEDSAVYLCASSLNSGGDTQYFGPGTRLLVL.

This clonotype was counted between two and nine times. V and J are TRBV4-1 and TRBJ2-6; D is unclear. Deletions cut 0 bases from V and 4 bases from J, with 7 bases between. The CDR3 sequence is 15 residues long. Germline V CDR1 and CDR2: MGHRA, YSYEKL. CDR3 bases: TGCGCCAGCAGCCAAGACTATCCAGGGGCCAACGTCCTGACTTTC. Its protein is CASSQDYPGANVLTF.

This clonotype occurred many times. The V gene is TRBV29-1, the J gene TRBJ2-5, with D unclear. This CDR3 spans 13 amino acids. CDR1 is SQVTM, CDR2 ANQGSEA, per germline. V was trimmed by 1 base and J by 7 bases, leaving 13 bases between them. Written as DNA, the CDR3 is TGCAGCGTTGAAGTCACAACTGCCGGGACCCAGTACTTC. It encodes CSVEVTTAGTQYF.

V usage is TRBV4-3 and J usage is TRBJ2-3; TRBD2 agrees at 9 bases. V dropped 1 base and J dropped 3; count of bases not matched to a gene: 8. Looked up from germline, CDR1 is LGHNA and CDR2 is YSLEER. The CDR3 covers 17 residues. The CDR3 DNA follows: TGCGCCAGCAGCCAAGCCGTAGCGGGAGTTAAAACAGATACGCAGTATTTT. This gives the protein CASSQAVAGVKTDTQYF.

A few counts support this clonotype. CDR3 region: CASSRTGSENIQYF. The DNA for the CDR3 is TGTGCCAGCAGTAGGACAGGGTCTGAAAACATTCAGTACTTC. V gene TRBV2 combines with J gene TRBJ2-4; 8 bases agree with TRBD1. V lost 5 bases, J lost 5 bases, and 5 bases stayed unmatched. Germline V gene sequence: CDR1 SNHLY, CDR2 FYNNEI. The CDR3 contains 14 residues.

Note on this clonotype: A read error is possible here, since a much larger clone lies one base away. This chain joins TRBV2 and TRBJ2-7; D gene uncertain. This CDR3 region has 13 residues. The germline gives CDR1 SNHLY, CDR2 FYNNEI. CDR3: CPSSVSLKGEQYF. CDR3 coding DNA: TGTCCCAGCAGTGTCAGCCTGAAGGGCGAGCAGTACTTC.

This clonotype has only a few counts. V and J are TRBV6-5 and TRBJ2-7, with D uncertain. The CDR3 has 12 amino acids. Germline CDR1 reads MNHEY; CDR2 reads SVGAGI. With 3 bases removed from V and 0 bases from J, the gap between germline ends came to 3 bases. This CDR3 reads CASSYNSYEQYF. As DNA, the CDR3 is TGTGCCAGCAGTTATAACTCCTACGAGCAGTACTTC.

This clonotype was observed many times. This chain connects TRBV18 to TRBJ2-5, with D perhaps TRBD2 (5 bases). Germline lookup yields CDR1 KGHSH and CDR2 LQKENI. The CDR3 is made up of 13 amino acids. Between the trimmed V and J ends, which lost 8 bases and 1 base, there was a span of 11 bases. CDR3 sequence (DNA): TGTGCCAGCAGCCCCGGGGTCCAAGAGACCCAGTACTTC. It is translated as CASSPGVQETQYF.

In its sample, this clonotype was seen many times. This sequence joins TRBV20-1 and TRBJ2-3; the D is unclear. The CDR3 sequence is 11 residues long. Germline CDR1 reads DFQATT; CDR2 reads SNEGSKA (reference sequence). The V and J ends lost 4 bases and 4 bases respectively, with 6 bases between them. The CDR3 is CSAIRADTQYF. In DNA, the CDR3 is TGCAGTGCTATAAGGGCAGATACGCAGTATTTT.

CDR3 nucleotides: TGTGCCAGCAGCTTAGGACCAGGGTTGGTCGCTGAAGCTTTCTTT. Translation gives CASSLGPGLVAEAFF. The chain employs TRBV11-2 and TRBJ1-1, with TRBD1 as a possible D gene (5 bases). Trimming cost V 1 base and J 6 bases, with 15 bases left between them. The CDR3 runs to 15 residues. Germline V gene sequence: CDR1 SGHAT, CDR2 FQNNGV.

This clonotype occurred a few times. J is TRBJ2-5 and V is TRBV12-3 or TRBV12-4; weak D call: TRBD1 (5 bases). The V and J ends lost 3 bases and 4 bases respectively, with 18 bases between them. The CDR3 totals 16 residues. CDR3 sequence: CASSFLAGRGVETQYF. DNA of the CDR3: TGTGCCAGCAGTTTTCTGGCAGGAAGGGGTGTAGAGACCCAGTACTTC.

This clonotype was counted a few times. The V call is TRBV6-5, the J call TRBJ1-1; possibly TRBD1 for D (5 bases). Germline loops: CDR1 MNHEY, CDR2 SVGAGI. Trimming took off 0 bases at V and 2 bases at J, with 10 bases between the two ends. CDR3 length: 15 amino acids. CDR3 nucleotides: TGTGCCAGCAGTTACTCAACCAGGGTTAACACTGAAGCTTTCTTT. Protein sequence: CASSYSTRVNTEAFF.

This clonotype was seen many times. The chain links TRBV7-2 to TRBJ1-1; no firm D call. The CDR3 has 15 amino acids. The V end was cut by 0 bases, the J end by 4 bases, with 12 bases between. Germline CDR1 and CDR2: SGHTA and FQGNSA. The CDR3 sequence: CASSLALSPGTEAFF. The CDR3 nucleotides are TGTGCCAGCAGCTTAGCGCTAAGCCCCGGCACTGAAGCTTTCTTT.

This chain joins TRBV19 and TRBJ1-2; D possibly corresponds to TRBD1 (5 bases). The CDR3 totals 12 residues. V dropped 6 bases and J dropped 4 bases, with 9 bases sitting between them. The germline gives CDR1 LNHDA, CDR2 SQIVND (reference sequence). The CDR3: CASRGGTYGYTF. Here the CDR3 DNA reads TGTGCCAGTAGGGGTGGGACCTATGGCTACACCTTC.